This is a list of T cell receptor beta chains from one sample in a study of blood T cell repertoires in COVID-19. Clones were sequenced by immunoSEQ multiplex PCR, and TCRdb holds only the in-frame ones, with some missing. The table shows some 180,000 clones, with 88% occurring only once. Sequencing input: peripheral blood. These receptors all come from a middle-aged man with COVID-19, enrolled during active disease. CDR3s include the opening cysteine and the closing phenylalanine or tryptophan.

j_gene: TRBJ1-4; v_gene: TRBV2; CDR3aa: CASNLMTGEKLFF
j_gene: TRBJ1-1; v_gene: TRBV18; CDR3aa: CASSPLTGLDTEAFF
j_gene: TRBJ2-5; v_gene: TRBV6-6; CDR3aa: CASSYWEEETQYF
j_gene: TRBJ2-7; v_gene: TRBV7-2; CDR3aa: CASSSGTGGNEQYF
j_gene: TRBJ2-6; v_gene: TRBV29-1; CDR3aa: CSVESGGGDSGANVLTF
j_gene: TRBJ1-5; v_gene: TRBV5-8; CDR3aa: CASSPGQFNSNQPQHF
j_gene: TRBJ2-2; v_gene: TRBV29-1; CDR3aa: CSVRPAAGELFF
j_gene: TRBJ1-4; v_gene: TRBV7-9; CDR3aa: CASSFPAANEKLFF
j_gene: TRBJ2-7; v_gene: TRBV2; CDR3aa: CASSEQGTNYEQYF
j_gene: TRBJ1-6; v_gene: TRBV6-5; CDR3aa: CASSYSATAGAPLHF
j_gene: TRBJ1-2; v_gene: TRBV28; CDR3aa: CASTPRLLGNYGYTF
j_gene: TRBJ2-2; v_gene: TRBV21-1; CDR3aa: CASSNCLAGAGELFF
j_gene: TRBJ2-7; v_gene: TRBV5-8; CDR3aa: CASSDRGREYF
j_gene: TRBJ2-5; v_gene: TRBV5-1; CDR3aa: CASSLGGLGRQETQYF
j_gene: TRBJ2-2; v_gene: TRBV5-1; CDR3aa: CASSLSGTGELFF
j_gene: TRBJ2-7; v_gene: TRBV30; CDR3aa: CAWSVGTVYSYEQYF
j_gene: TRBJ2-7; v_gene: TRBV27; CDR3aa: CASSDRGYEQYF
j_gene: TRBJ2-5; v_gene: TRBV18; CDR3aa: CASSTAGTVGETQYF
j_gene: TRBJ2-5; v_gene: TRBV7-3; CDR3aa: CASSLLEYSETQYF
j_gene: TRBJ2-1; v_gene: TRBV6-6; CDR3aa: CASSYYQQVNEQFF
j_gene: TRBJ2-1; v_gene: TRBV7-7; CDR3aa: CASSLAGEAYNEQFF
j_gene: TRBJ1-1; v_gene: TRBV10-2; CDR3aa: CASSESTAGGWAGNTEAFF
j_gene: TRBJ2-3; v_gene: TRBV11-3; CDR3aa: CASSLVAGSKDTQYF
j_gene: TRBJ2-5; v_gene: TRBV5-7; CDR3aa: CASSLIWAGEYRETQYF
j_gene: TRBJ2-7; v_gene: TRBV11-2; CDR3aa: CASSLGDRATYEQYF
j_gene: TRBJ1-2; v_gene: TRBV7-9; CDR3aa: CASSPWGRFGYTF
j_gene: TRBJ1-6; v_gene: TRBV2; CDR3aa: CASIEAGEYNSPLHF
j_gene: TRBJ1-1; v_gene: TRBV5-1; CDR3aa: CASRPLGTGGMNTEAFF
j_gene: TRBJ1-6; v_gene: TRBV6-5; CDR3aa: CASSYGGGLDSPLHF
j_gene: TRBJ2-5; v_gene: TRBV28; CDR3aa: CASGPPGGLQETQYF
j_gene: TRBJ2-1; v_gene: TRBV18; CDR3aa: CASLPQQGSYNEQFF
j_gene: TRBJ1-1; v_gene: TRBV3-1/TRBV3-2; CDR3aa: CASSQGGRNTEAFF
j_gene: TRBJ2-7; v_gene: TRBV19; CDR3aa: CASSRGDNYEQYF
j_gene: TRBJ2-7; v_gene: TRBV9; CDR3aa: CASSVDGGRGYEQYF